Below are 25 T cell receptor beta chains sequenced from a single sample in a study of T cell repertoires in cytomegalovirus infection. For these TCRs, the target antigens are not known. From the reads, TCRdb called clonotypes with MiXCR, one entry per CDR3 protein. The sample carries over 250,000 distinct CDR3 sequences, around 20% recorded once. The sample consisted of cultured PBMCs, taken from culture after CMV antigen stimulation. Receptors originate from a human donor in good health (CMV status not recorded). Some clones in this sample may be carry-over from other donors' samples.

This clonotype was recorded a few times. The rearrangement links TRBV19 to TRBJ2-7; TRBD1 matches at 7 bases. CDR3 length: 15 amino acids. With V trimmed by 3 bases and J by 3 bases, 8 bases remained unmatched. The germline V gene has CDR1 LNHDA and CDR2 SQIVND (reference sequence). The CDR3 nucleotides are TGTGCCAGTAGTATCCGCCACAGGGACAGCTACGAGCAGTACTTC. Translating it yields CASSIRHRDSYEQYF.

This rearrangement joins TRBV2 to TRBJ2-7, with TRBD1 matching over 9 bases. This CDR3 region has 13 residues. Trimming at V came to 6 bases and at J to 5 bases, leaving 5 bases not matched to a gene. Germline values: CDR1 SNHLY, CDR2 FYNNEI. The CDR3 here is CASRVGTGNEQYF. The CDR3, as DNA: TGTGCCAGCAGAGTAGGGACAGGGAACGAGCAGTACTTC.

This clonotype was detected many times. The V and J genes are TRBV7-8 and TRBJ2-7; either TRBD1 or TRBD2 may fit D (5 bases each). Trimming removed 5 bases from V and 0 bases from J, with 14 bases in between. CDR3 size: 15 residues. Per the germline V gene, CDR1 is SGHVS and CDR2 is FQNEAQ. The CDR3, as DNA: TGTGCCAGCAGCGTCTCCCTTGGGGGCTCCTACGAGCAGTACTTC. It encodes CASSVSLGGSYEQYF. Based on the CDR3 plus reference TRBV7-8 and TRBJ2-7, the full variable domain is GAGVSQSPRYKVAKRGQDVALRCDPISGHVSLFWYQQALGQGPEFLTYFQNEAQLDKSGLPSDRFFAERPEGSVSTLKIQRTQQEDSAVYLCASSVSLGGSYEQYFGPGTRLTVT.

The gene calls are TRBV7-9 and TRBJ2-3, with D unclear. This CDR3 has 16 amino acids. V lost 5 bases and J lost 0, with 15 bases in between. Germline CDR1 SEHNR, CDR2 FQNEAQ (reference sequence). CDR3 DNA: TGTGCCAGCAGCCCCCCCATGGCCGGTAGCACAGATACGCAGTATTTT. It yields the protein CASSPPMAGSTDTQYF.

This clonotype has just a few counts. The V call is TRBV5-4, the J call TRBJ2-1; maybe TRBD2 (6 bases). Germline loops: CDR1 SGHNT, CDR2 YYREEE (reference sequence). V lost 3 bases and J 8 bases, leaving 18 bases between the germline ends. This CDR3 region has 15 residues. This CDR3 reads CASSWNKGGSDEQFF. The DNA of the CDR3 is TGTGCCAGCAGCTGGAATAAGGGAGGATCCGATGAGCAGTTCTTC.

CDR3 in DNA: TGCGCCAGCAGCCAAGGGCCTCACCAGGGGATGGGGGGCAATGAGCAGTTCTTC. It specifies CASSQGPHQGMGGNEQFF. The V call is TRBV4-3, the J call TRBJ2-1, with D perhaps assigned TRBD1 or TRBD2 (6 bases each). The ends were cut back, 1 base at V and 6 bases at J, with 22 bases in the middle. There are 18 residues in the CDR3. Germline V gene sequence: CDR1 LGHNA, CDR2 YSLEER.

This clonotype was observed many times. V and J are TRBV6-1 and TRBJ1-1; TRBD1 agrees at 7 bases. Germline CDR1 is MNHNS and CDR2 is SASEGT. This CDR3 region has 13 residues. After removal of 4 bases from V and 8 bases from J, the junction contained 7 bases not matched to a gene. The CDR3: CASSGRGRSEAFF. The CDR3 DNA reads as TGTGCCAGCAGTGGGAGGGGGCGATCCGAAGCTTTCTTT.

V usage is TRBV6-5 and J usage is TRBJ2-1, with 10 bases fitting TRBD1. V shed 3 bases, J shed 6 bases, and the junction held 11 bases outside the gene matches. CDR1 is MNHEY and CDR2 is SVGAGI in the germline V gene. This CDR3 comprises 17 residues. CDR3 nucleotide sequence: TGTGCCAGCAGTTATGGCTCCGGGACAGGGGTATTCAATGAGCAGTTCTTC. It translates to CASSYGSGTGVFNEQFF.

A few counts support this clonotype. The CDR3 nucleotides are TGTGCCAGCAGTTTAGGACTAGAGCTGTTTTTT. It encodes CASSLGLELFF. The chain has TRBV28 and TRBJ1-4; no firm D call. Trimming removed 2 bases at V and 14 bases at J, with 9 bases between. Germline CDR1 and CDR2: MDHEN and SYDVKM. The CDR3 length is 11 residues.

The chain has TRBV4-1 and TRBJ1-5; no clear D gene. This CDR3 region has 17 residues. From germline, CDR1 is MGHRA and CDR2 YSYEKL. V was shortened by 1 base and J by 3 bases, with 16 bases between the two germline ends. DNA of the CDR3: TGCGCCAGCAGCCAAGGGGATGGCAGCGTCAACAATCAGCCCCAGCATTTT. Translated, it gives CASSQGDGSVNNQPQHF.

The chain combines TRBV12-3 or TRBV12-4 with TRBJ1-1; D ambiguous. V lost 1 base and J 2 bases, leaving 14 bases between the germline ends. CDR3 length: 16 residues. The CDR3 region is CASSLGRVWPNTEAFF. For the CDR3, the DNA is TGTGCCAGCAGTTTAGGCCGAGTATGGCCAAACACTGAAGCTTTCTTT.

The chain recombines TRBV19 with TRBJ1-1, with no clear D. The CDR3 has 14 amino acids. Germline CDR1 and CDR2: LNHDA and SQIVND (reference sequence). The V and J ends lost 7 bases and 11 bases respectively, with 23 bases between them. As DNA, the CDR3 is TGTGCCAGTAATAGGCGGCTAGGACCGGACGAGGCTTTCTTT. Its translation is CASNRRLGPDEAFF. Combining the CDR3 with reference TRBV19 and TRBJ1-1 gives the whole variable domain DGGITQSPKYLFRKEGQNVTLSCEQNLNHDAMYWYRQDPGQGLRLIYYSQIVNDFQKGDIAEGYSVSREKKESFPLTVTSAQKNPTAFYLCASNRRLGPDEAFFGQGTRLTVV.

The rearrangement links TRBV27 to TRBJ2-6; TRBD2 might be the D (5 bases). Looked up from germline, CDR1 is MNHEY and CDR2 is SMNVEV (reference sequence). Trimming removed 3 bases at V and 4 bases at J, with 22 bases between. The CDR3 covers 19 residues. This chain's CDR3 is CASSFSSGRVGSGANVLTF. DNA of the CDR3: TGTGCCAGCAGTTTTTCTTCCGGGCGGGTGGGTTCGGGGGCCAACGTCCTGACTTTC.

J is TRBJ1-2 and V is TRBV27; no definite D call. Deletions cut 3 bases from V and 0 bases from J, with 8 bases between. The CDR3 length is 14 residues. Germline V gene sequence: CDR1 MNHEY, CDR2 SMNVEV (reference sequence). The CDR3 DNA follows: TGTGCCAGCAGTTTCCTGGGAGCTAACTATGGCTACACCTTC. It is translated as CASSFLGANYGYTF.

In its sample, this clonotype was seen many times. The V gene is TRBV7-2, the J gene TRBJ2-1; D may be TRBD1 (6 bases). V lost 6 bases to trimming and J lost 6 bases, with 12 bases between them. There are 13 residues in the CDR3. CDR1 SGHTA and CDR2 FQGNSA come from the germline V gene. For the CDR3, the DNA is TGTGCCAGCAGACCAGGGGCTGGCAATGAGCAGTTCTTC. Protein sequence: CASRPGAGNEQFF.

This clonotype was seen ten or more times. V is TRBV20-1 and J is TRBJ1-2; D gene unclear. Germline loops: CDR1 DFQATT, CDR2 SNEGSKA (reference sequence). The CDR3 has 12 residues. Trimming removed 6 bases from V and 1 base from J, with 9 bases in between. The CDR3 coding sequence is TGCAGTGCCGACGACATTAACTATGGCTACACCTTC. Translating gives CSADDINYGYTF.

CDR3 coding DNA: TGTGCCAGTAGTATCTGGGGGACCCGCTTAAGCGCCGAAGCTTTCTTT. Translated: CASSIWGTRLSAEAFF. The chain has TRBV19 and TRBJ1-1, with D perhaps matching TRBD1 (5 bases). V was clipped by 3 bases and J by 8 bases, with 22 bases between them. CDR1 is LNHDA and CDR2 is SQIVND in the germline V gene (reference sequence). The CDR3 totals 16 residues.

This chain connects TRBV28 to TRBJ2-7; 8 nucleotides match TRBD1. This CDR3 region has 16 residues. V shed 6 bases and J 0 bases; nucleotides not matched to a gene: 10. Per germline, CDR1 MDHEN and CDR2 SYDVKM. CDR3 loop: CASSPSGTGSSYEQYF. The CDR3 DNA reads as TGTGCCAGCAGCCCTTCCGGGACAGGATCCTCCTACGAGCAGTACTTC.

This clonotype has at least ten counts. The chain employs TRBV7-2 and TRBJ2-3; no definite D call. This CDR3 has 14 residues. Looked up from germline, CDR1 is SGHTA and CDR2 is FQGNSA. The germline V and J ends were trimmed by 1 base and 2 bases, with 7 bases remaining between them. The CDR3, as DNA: TGTGCCAGCAGCTTAGACGGTTCCACAGATACGCAGTATTTT. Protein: CASSLDGSTDTQYF.

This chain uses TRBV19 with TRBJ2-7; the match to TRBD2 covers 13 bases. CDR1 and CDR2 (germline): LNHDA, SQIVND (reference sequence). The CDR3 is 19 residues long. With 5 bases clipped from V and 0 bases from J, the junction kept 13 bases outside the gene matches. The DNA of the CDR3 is TGTGCCAGTAGTCCGCGACCCGGGACTAGCGGGACATCCTCCTACGAGCAGTACTTC. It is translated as CASSPRPGTSGTSSYEQYF.

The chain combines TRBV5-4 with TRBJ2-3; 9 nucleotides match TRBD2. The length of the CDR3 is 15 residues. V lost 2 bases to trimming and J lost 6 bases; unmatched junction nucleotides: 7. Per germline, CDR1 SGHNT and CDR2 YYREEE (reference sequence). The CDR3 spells CASSLGVAGVDTQYF. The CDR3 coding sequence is TGTGCCAGCAGCTTAGGGGTAGCGGGAGTGGATACGCAGTATTTT.

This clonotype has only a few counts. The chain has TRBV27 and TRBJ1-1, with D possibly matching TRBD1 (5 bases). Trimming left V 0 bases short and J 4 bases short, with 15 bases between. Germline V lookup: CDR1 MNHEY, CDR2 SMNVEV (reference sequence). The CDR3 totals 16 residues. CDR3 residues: CASSLSFGGAGTEAFF. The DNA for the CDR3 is TGTGCCAGCAGTTTATCGTTTGGAGGGGCGGGCACTGAAGCTTTCTTT.

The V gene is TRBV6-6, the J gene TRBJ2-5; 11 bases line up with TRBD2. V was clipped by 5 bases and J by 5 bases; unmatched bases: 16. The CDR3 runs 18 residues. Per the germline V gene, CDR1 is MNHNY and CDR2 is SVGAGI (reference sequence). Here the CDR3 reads CASSPWVAGGRGEETQYF. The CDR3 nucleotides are TGTGCCAGCAGTCCCTGGGTAGCGGGAGGGCGCGGGGAGGAGACCCAGTACTTC.

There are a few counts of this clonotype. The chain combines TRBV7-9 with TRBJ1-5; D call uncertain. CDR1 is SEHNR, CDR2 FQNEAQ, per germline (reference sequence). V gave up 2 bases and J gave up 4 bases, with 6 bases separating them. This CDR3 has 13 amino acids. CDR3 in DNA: TGTGCCAGCAGCTTATATGGGAATCAGCCCCAGCATTTT. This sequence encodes CASSLYGNQPQHF.

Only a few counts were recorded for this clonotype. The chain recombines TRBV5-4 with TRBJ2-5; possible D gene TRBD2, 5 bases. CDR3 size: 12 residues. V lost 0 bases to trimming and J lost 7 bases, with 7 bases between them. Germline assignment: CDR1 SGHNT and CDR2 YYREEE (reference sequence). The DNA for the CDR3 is TGTGCCAGCAGCTTGGGTCGGGGGACCCAGTACTTC. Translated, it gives CASSLGRGTQYF.